The 22 T cell receptor beta chains below all came from one sample that was sequenced in a study of identical twins. TCRdb called the 5' RACE reads again in MiXCR, with one record for every CDR3 protein. The table has 1.5 million to 2 million distinct CDR3 sequences, about 32% seen once. The sequenced sample was cord blood. The origin of the receptors is a newborn girl in good health.

The chain uses TRBV4-1 and TRBJ1-1, with D possibly being TRBD1 (6 bases). The V end lost 1 base, the J end lost 6 bases, and 9 bases lay between the germline ends. Germline lookup yields CDR1 MGHRA and CDR2 YSYEKL. CDR3 length equals 13 residues. The CDR3 region has the DNA TGCGCCAGCAGCCAAGCAGGGGTCTCTGAAGCTTTCTTT. Its translation is CASSQAGVSEAFF.

The chain carries TRBV20-1 and TRBJ1-4, with unresolved D. Trimming stripped 3 bases from V and 8 bases from J, with 10 bases between. The V gene's germline CDR1 is DFQATT and CDR2 SNEGSKA (reference sequence). The CDR3 is 12 residues long. The CDR3 loop reads CSASDQREKLFF. The CDR3 bases are TGCAGTGCTAGTGACCAACGAGAAAAACTGTTTTTT.

This clonotype appeared many times. At one end, the junction sequence differs from germline, possibly due to a read error. V is TRBV5-1 and J is TRBJ2-7; D is unresolved. Germline V gene data show CDR1 as SGHRS and CDR2 as YFSETQ. This CDR3 is built from 13 residues. The CDR3 region is CASSLVSGYEQYF. The CDR3 coding sequence is TGTGCCAGCAGCTTAGTTTCGGGCTACGAGCAGTACTTC.

This clonotype occurred many times. The V gene is TRBV28, the J gene TRBJ2-6; TRBD2 aligns across 8 bases. Trimming at V came to 2 bases and at J to 0 bases, leaving 0 bases not matched to a gene. This CDR3 comprises 16 residues. The germline CDR1 and CDR2 sequences are MDHEN and SYDVKM. CDR3 sequence: CASSLGTSSGANVLTF. In DNA, the CDR3 is TGTGCCAGCAGTTTAGGGACTAGCTCTGGGGCCAACGTCCTGACTTTC.

V gene TRBV30 combines with J gene TRBJ2-7, with D unclear. From germline, CDR1 is GTSNPN and CDR2 SVGIG (reference sequence). The CDR3 length is 11 residues. Trimming removed 0 bases from V and 3 bases from J, with 3 bases in between. DNA for the CDR3: TGTGCCTGGAGTGTCAACTACGAGCAGTACTTC. It codes for CAWSVNYEQYF.

With regard to this clonotype: At one boundary the junction diverges from the germline segment, which might be a read error. The chain uses TRBV7-9 and TRBJ2-3; 9 bases are a match to TRBD2. The CDR3 sequence is 15 residues long. CDR1 SEHNR and CDR2 FQNEAQ come from the germline V gene (reference sequence). CDR3 nucleotides: TGTTCCAGCAGCTTTCTAGCGGGAAGCACAGATACGCAGTATTTT. Protein product: CSSSFLAGSTDTQYF.

The chain joins TRBV27 to TRBJ2-5; 8 bases are shared with TRBD2. This CDR3 region has 15 residues. Germline-derived CDR1 and CDR2 are MNHEY and SMNVEV (reference sequence). V lost 9 bases and J lost 11; bases outside the gene matches: 20. As DNA, the CDR3 is TGTGCCAGTAAAATGGGGACTAGTGGAGTAAATGAGCAGTACTTC. It is translated as CASKMGTSGVNEQYF.

DNA for the CDR3: TGTGCCAGCAGCAGGGGGGGGGCGGAAGCTTTCTTT. It translates to CASSRGGAEAFF. The chain uses TRBV7-9 and TRBJ1-1, with a possible D match to TRBD1 (6 bases). The germline V gene encodes CDR1 SEHNR and CDR2 FQNEAQ (reference sequence). The CDR3 extends over 12 amino acids. Deletions cut 5 bases from V and 8 bases from J, with 12 bases between.

This clonotype has only a few counts. The chain carries TRBV28 and TRBJ2-1; D perhaps matches TRBD2 (6 bases). The germline CDR1 and CDR2 sequences are MDHEN and SYDVKM. The CDR3 sequence is 16 residues long. Trimming removed 6 bases at V and 6 bases at J, with 21 bases between. CDR3 amino acids: CASSLLAIEPPNEQFF. The DNA of the CDR3 is TGTGCCAGCAGCTTGCTAGCGATAGAACCCCCCAATGAGCAGTTCTTC. Full variable domain (rest looked up from reference TRBV28 and TRBJ2-1): DVKVTQSSRYLVKRTGEKVFLECVQDMDHENMFWYRQDPGLGLRLIYFSYDVKMKEKGDIPEGYSVSREKKERFSLILESASTNQTSMYLCASSLLAIEPPNEQFFGPGTRLTVL.

V is TRBV6-6 and J is TRBJ2-3; TRBD2 matches at 9 bases. Looked up from germline, CDR1 is MNHNY and CDR2 is SVGAGI (reference sequence). Trimming cost V 5 bases and J 5 bases; bases outside gene matches: 5. The CDR3 is 14 amino acids. The CDR3 DNA sequence: TGTGCCAGCAGTCAGGCGGGGGGGCAAGATACGCAGTATTTT. Protein sequence: CASSQAGGQDTQYF.

This clonotype has a handful of counts. V is TRBV6-6 and J is TRBJ1-5; 10 bases align to TRBD1. Germline loops: CDR1 MNHNY, CDR2 SVGAGI (reference sequence). The CDR3 is made up of 14 amino acids. V shed 6 bases and J 7 bases; nucleotides not matched to a gene: 6. The DNA of the CDR3 is TGTGCCAGCAGGATGACAGGGGGCGACCAGCCCCAGCATTTT. It translates to CASRMTGGDQPQHF.

This clonotype came up a few times. The rearrangement uses TRBV2 and TRBJ2-7; 7 nucleotides agree with TRBD2. This CDR3 comprises 15 residues. Germline assignment: CDR1 SNHLY and CDR2 FYNNEI. V lost 0 bases and J lost 2; bases outside the gene matches: 4. The CDR3 region is CASSEALRGAYEQYF. CDR3 in DNA: TGTGCCAGCAGTGAAGCGCTTCGGGGGGCCTACGAGCAGTACTTC.

V is TRBV4-1 and J is TRBJ1-1, with a weak D call TRBD1 (5 bases). Germline CDR1 and CDR2: MGHRA and YSYEKL. V lost 0 bases to trimming and J lost 8 bases, with 13 bases between them. This CDR3 has 14 amino acids. CDR3 loop: CASSQDVRGIEAFF. CDR3 DNA: TGCGCCAGCAGCCAAGACGTTCGGGGGATAGAAGCTTTCTTT.

The chain has TRBV6-1 and TRBJ2-1; no reliable D call. The J call is in doubt because the DNA end fits TRBJ2-7 better. The CDR3 runs to 13 residues. CDR1 is MNHNS and CDR2 is SASEGT in the germline V gene. As DNA, the CDR3 is TGTGCCAGCAGTAGCTCTAGTGTGGATGAGCAGTACTTC. It codes for CASSSSSVDEQYF.

This chain links TRBV6-5 with TRBJ2-5; D unresolved. Germline CDR1 is MNHEY and CDR2 is SVGAGI. The CDR3 is 12 residues long. V was cut by 7 bases and J by 3 bases, with 9 bases left in between. For the CDR3, the DNA is TGTGCCAGCACGATAGAGAAAGAGACCCAGTACTTC. Amino acids: CASTIEKETQYF.

This clonotype was detected ten times or more. V is TRBV9 and J is TRBJ1-2; no definite D call. The germline V and J ends were trimmed by 0 bases and 2 bases, with 5 bases remaining between them. CDR1 SGDLS and CDR2 YYNGEE come from the germline V gene. This CDR3 contains 13 residues. CDR3 protein: CASSVEPNYGYTF. CDR3 bases: TGTGCCAGCAGCGTAGAACCGAACTATGGCTACACCTTC.

The chain couples TRBV7-2 to TRBJ2-3; 13 bases map to TRBD2. Germline CDR1 is SGHTA and CDR2 is FQGNSA. The CDR3 runs to 17 residues. With V trimmed by 1 base and J by 4 bases, 5 bases remained unmatched. CDR3 bases: TGTGCCAGCAGCTTAGGGACTAGCGGGAGACTGGCAGATACGCAGTATTTT. Residues: CASSLGTSGRLADTQYF.

The V call is TRBV10-3, the J call TRBJ1-2, with D possibly TRBD1 on 6 matching bases. V was clipped by 5 bases and J by 6 bases, with 13 bases between them. Germline lookup yields CDR1 ENHRY and CDR2 SYGVKD. The CDR3 consists of 13 residues. DNA of the CDR3: TGTGCCATCAGTCCCACAGGGCAGCATGGCTACACCTTC. It encodes CAISPTGQHGYTF.

The V gene is TRBV5-1, the J gene TRBJ2-5; tentative D call: TRBD1 (5 bases). The end of the DNA is better explained by TRBJ2-1, so the J call may be wrong. Germline V gene sequence: CDR1 SGHRS, CDR2 YFSETQ. This CDR3 is 16 amino acids long. CDR3 sequence (DNA): TGCGCCAGCAGCTTGGTTTATGGGGCAGATCAAGAGACCCAGTTCTTC. This codes for CASSLVYGADQETQFF.

CDR3 coding DNA: TGCGCCAGCGCCGCGGGGCAGAAAAACATTCTGTACTTC. This codes for CASAAGQKNILYF. The chain links TRBV5-1 to TRBJ2-7; weak D call: TRBD2 (6 bases). The V gene's germline CDR1 is SGHRS and CDR2 YFSETQ. This CDR3 is built from 13 residues. With 7 bases removed from V and 12 bases from J, the gap between germline ends came to 23 bases.

The rearrangement joins TRBV7-2 to TRBJ2-5; maybe TRBD2 (6 bases). With 1 base removed from V and 2 bases from J, the gap between germline ends came to 17 bases. This CDR3 region has 17 residues. From germline, CDR1 is SGHTA and CDR2 FQGNSA. CDR3 sequence (DNA): TGTGCCAGCAGCTTAGGGTACTTCGGGAGACCTCAAGAGACCCAGTACTTC. It specifies CASSLGYFGRPQETQYF.

This chain connects TRBV9 to TRBJ2-1; D might be TRBD2 (5 bases). V was pared by 3 bases and J by 7 bases, with 8 bases between. The CDR3 totals 12 residues. The germline CDR1 and CDR2 sequences are SGDLS and YYNGEE. Here the CDR3 DNA reads TGTGCCAGCAGCGGGCGGGTGAATGAGCAGTTCTTC. Its protein is CASSGRVNEQFF.